This entry features one T cell receptor beta chain sequence. This clone was counted a few times. This receptor's antigen is unknown. The sample holds no much larger clone one base away, and base qualities are not on file. From each donor, a single peripheral blood sample of 100 to 150 mL on average was drawn into heparinised tubes. Using a panel that included CD45RO, CCR7, CD25, CD127, CD95 and CD27, naive, central memory, regulatory and stem cell-like memory CD4+ T cells were sorted on a BD FACSAria II. All sorted populations exceeded 95% purity. Right away, PBMCs were isolated by Lymphoprep density gradient centrifugation and were stained directly, with no culture step. Samples were stained and sorted in pairs, with one healthy donor and one patient per experiment, so that batch effects were minimized. For CDR1 and CDR2, the germline V gene lists SGHTA and FQGNSA. The CDR3 has 15 amino acids, counting the end cysteine and phenylalanine. Here the CDR3 DNA is all that survives: 45 bases in frame from base 1. Between the V and J ends, shortened by 3 bases and 7 bases respectively, the junction contains 18 bases.

The data derive from a study of beta chain features in type 1 diabetes (dated 2018 in TCRdb). For the study in its entirety: Patients and healthy donors did not differ in mean age, gender distribution, total cell number or subset yield. Across all samples, some 110,000,000 sorted cells were examined, and cell number per subset correlated strongly with RNA yield. The study compared TCRB repertoires of sorted circulating CD4+ T cell subsets between recently diagnosed type 1 diabetes patients and matched healthy donors. Regulatory and stem cell-like memory subsets were isolated from only 8 patients and about eight healthy donors, whereas naive and central memory subsets came from all 30 or so donors.

Summary of the overall study and its limitations: Naive, central memory and regulatory TCRB repertoires appeared more similar among patients than among healthy donors. At VDJ recombination sites, type 1 diabetes patients had fewer insertions and more deleted nucleotides, which implies abnormalities in thymic rearrangement. Because cDNA was sequenced instead of genomic DNA, highly expressing activated cells could be over-represented, though the groups showed no difference in activation or CD3 levels. PCR may preferentially amplify shorter templates, but because patient and control samples were amplified and corrected together, any resulting skew would affect both groups equally. In all four CD4+ subsets, TCRB CDR3 length was moderately but significantly shorter in type 1 diabetes patients. Because small numbers of individuals were included in the HLA sub-analyses, any influence of HLA type on TCRB rearrangement was left unresolved.

The entire isolated RNA was reverse transcribed using the High Capacity cDNA Reverse Transcription Kit, and thus expressed TCRB transcripts were sequenced. Survey-depth immunoSEQ sequencing was performed on stem cell-like memory T cell samples, with an average of roughly 1 million total reads per sample. Sorted cells were lysed in RLT buffer, and RNA was extracted using DNase-treated RNeasy Micro or Mini kits according to cell number. Each cell subset was processed on its own to prevent cross-contamination, while patient and healthy donor samples were processed together. The immunoSEQ multiplex PCR was used to amplify TCRB sequences from cDNA, generating 87-bp fragments that spanned the CDR3 region. Amplicons were sequenced on the Illumina HiSeq platform. As for the authors' bioinformatics: Synthetic template baselines were used to correct PCR bias computationally, reads within Hamming distance 2 were collapsed together, and singletons that could not be merged were discarded. Reads were aligned against IMGT so that V, D and J genes, CDR3 length and insertions or deletions at six rearrangement sites could be assigned. Clonotype counts were normalized to sorted cell number within each subset before computing true diversity and Gini coefficients with the tcR R package. The overlap coefficient, calculated on TCRB nucleotide sequences, was used to measure repertoire sharing. Held by TCRdb, this immuneACCESS table contains in-frame sequences only and omits some clones. Under half of the omission traces to an unresolved V gene where checked; the cause of the rest is unknown. The DNA was the basis for D and trimming; V, J and clone size are from that table. Present in this sample are over 20,000 clones, under 60% of which were seen just once. Under 0.4% of the sample lies in the top ten.

The receptor chain draws on TRBV7-2 and TRBJ1-2; TRBD1 is a possible D gene, resting on 5 matching bases. Sequencing input: stem cell memory CD4+ T cells from blood. Per the publication, the cell subset or site label means: stem cell-like memory CD4+ T cells. This TCR came from a man between 18 and 35 years old with type 1 diabetes. The CDR3 sequence is CASSLLWGGSGGYTF. The nucleotide sequence is TGTGCCAGCAGCTTGCTGTGGGGGGGGAGCGGTGGCTACACCTTC.